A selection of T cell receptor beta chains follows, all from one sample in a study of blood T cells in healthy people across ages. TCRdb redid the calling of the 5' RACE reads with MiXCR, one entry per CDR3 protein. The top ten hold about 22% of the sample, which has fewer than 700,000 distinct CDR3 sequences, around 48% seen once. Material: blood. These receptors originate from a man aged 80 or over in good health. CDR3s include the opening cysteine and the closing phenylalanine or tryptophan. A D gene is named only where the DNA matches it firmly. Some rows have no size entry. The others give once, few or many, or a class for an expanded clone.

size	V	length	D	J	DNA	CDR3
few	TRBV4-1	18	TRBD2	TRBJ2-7	TGCGCCAGCAGCCCCACAGTCAGCGGGAGCATTATCTCCTACGAGCAGTACTTC	CASSPTVSGSIISYEQYF
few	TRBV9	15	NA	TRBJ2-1	TGTGCCAGCAGCGTAGTGGGGGGGCGCTACAATGAGCAGTTCTTC	CASSVVGGRYNEQFF
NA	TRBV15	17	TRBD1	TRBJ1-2	TGTGCCACCAGCAGGGTGTTAGGGACAGGGGGAAACTATGGCTACACCTTC	CATSRVLGTGGNYGYTF
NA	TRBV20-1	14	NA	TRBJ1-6	TGCAGTGCTAGCCCCGAGGCGGGAAATTCACCCCTCCACTTT	CSASPEAGNSPLHF
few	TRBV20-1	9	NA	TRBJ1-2	TGCAGTGCTAGGGATGGCTACACCTTC	CSARDGYTF
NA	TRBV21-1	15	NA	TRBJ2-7	TGTGCCAGCAGCAAAGGAGAGGGATTGAGGGGCGAGCAGTACTTC	CASSKGEGLRGEQYF
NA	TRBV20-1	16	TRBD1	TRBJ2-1	TGCAGTGCTAGAGATAGGGGGCGGTTCCCCTACAATGAGCAGTTCTTC	CSARDRGRFPYNEQFF
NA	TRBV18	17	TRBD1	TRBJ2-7	TGTGCCAGCTCACCAACGGCGCCGGGACAGGCGACCTACGAGCAGTACTTC	CASSPTAPGQATYEQYF
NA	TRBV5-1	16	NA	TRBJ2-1	TGCGCCAGCAGCTTTTTACAGGAATACTCCTACAATGAGCAGTTCTTC	CASSFLQEYSYNEQFF
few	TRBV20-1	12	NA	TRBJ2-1	TGCAGTGGCGGGGCCCCTGAGAATGAGCAGTTCTTC	CSGGAPENEQFF
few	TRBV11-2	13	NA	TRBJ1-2	TGTGCCAGCAGCACCCAAGAGTTCCCTGGCTACACCTTC	CASSTQEFPGYTF
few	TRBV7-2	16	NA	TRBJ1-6	TGTGCCAGCAGCTTAGCAGGATTGGGCAGTTATTCACCCCTCCACTTT	CASSLAGLGSYSPLHF
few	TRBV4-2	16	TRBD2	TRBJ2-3	TGTGCCAGCAGCCAAGTATCTAGCGGGGTGGCAGATACGCAGTATTTT	CASSQVSSGVADTQYF
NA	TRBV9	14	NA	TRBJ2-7	TGTGCCAGCAGCGTTTCAGGGGCCAGTTACGAGCAGTACTTC	CASSVSGASYEQYF
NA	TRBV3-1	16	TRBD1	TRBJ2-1	TGTGCCAGCAGCCAAGCTCCAGGACAGGGCATCAATGAGCAGTTCTTC	CASSQAPGQGINEQFF
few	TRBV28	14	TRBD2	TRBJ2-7	TGTGCCAGCCAGACTAGCGGCCGCTCCTACGAGCAGTACTTC	CASQTSGRSYEQYF